Presented here are 2 T cell receptor beta chains from one specimen sequenced in a study of cytomegalovirus exposure and HLA in healthy donors. The PCR contained 60 Vbeta and 13 Jbeta primers. Using immunoSEQ multiplex PCR, the repertoire was profiled, and TCRdb retains in-frame clones only, with some absent. The top ten hold 4.5% to 6% of the sample, which has more than 110,000 clones, approximately 77% seen once. The sequencing sample was made of PBMCs. These TCRs come from a woman aged 45 to 65 in good health and CMV-seronegative.

V gene TRBV27 combines with J gene TRBJ1-6; the match to TRBD1 covers 8 bases. Germline V gives CDR1 MNHEY, CDR2 SMNVEV (reference sequence). This CDR3 is 19 amino acids long. V gave up 0 bases and J gave up 7 bases; unmatched junction bases: 14. Here the CDR3 reads CASSLSIGRGRSRNSPLHF. The CDR3 region has the DNA TGTGCCAGCAGTTTATCGATCGGCAGGGGGCGATCCCGAAATTCACCCCTCCACTTT.

In its sample, this clone is medium-sized. The rearrangement joins TRBV29-1 to TRBJ2-1; D is possibly TRBD2 (5 bases). CDR1 is SQVTM and CDR2 is ANQGSEA in the germline V gene. Deletions cut 6 bases from V and 2 bases from J, with 8 bases between. The CDR3 covers 12 residues. The CDR3 spells CSVGVAYNEQFF. CDR3 nucleotides: TGCAGCGTCGGGGTAGCCTACAATGAGCAGTTCTTC.